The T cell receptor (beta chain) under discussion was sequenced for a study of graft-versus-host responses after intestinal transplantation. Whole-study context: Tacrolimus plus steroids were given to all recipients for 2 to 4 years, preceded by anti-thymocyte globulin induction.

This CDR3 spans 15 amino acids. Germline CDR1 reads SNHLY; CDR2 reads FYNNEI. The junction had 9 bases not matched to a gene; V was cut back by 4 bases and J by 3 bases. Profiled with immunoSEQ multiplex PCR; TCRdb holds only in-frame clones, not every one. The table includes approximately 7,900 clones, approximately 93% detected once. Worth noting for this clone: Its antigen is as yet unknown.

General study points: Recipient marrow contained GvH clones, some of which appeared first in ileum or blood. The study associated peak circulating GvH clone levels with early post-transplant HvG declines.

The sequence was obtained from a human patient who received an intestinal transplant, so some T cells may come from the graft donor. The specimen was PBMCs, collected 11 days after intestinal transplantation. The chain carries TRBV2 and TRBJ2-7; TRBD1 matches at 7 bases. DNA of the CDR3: TGTGCCAGCAGTGCCTCTGACAGGGTAGGCTACGAGCAGTACTTC. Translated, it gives CASSASDRVGYEQYF.